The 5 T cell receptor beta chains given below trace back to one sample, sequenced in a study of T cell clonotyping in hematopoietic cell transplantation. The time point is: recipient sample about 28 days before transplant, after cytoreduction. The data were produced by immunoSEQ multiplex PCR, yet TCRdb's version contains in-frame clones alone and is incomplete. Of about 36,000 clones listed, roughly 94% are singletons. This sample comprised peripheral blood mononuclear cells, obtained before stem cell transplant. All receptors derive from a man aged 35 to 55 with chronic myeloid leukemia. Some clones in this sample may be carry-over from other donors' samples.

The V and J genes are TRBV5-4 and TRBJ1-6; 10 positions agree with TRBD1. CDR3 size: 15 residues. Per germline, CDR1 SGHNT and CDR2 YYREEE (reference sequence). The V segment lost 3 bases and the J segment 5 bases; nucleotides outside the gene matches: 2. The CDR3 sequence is CASSSGTGDNSPLHF. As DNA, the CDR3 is TGTGCCAGCAGCTCCGGGACAGGGGATAATTCACCCCTCCACTTT.

Here the CDR3 DNA reads TGCGCCAGCAGCCCCGGGACAGCAACCCTCCAGCGGGACGCTGAAGCTTTCTTT. This encodes CASSPGTATLQRDAEAFF. This chain links TRBV5-1 with TRBJ1-1; 7 bases are a match to TRBD1. Germline V gives CDR1 SGHRS, CDR2 YFSETQ. CDR3 size: 18 residues. Germline trimming cut 4 bases from V and 6 bases from J; bases unmatched to any gene: 21.

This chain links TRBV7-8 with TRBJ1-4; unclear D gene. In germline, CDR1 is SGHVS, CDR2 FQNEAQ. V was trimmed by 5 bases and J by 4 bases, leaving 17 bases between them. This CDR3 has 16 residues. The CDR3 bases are TGTGCCAGCAGCCCCCTTAGCGGCCGAGATAATGAAAAACTGTTTTTT. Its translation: CASSPLSGRDNEKLFF.

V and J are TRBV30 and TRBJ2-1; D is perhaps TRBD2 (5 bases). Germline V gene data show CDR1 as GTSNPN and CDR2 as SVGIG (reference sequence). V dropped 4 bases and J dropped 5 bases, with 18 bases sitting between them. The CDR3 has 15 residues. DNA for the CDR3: TGTGCCTGGAACCCATTAGCGTCCCCGCACAATGAGCAGTTCTTC. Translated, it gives CAWNPLASPHNEQFF.

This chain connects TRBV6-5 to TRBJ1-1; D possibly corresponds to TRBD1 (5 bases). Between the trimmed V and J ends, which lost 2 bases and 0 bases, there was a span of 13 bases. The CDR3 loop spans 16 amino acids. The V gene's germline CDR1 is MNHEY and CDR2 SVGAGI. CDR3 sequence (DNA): TGTGCCAGCAGTTACACCCCGGGGCCTATGAACACTGAAGCTTTCTTT. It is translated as CASSYTPGPMNTEAFF.